The text below deals with one T cell receptor (beta chain). Its antigen is as yet unknown. Germline V gene sequence: CDR1 SQVTM, CDR2 ANQGSEA. Trimming left V 4 bases short and J 11 bases short, with 20 bases between. This CDR3 comprises 13 residues. This record comes from a study of early stage breast cancer tumors. The study's findings and limits: Enriched TCRB sequences shared across patients were mostly commonly generated sequences. Tumors had about 2.5-fold higher T cell density and higher clonality than adjacent normal breast tissue. Bulk DNA sequencing of unsorted cells missed chain pairing and markers. Comparing each tissue with blood distinguished tumor from normal in about 90% of the 16 patients.

TCRdb's table, derived via immunoSEQ multiplex PCR, lists solely in-frame clones and lacks some. The sample holds under 20,000 clones; about 83% are singletons and the top ten take roughly 1.8%. The rearrangement joins TRBV29-1 to TRBJ1-1; D unresolved. Input material: blood. This receptor was identified in a person aged 70 to 85 with breast cancer. CDR3 in amino acids: CSVGEPLQERAFF. CDR3 nucleotides: TGCAGCGTTGGGGAGCCTTTGCAGGAGAGGGCTTTCTTT.